This T cell receptor (beta chain) was identified during a study of radiation and T cells in renal cell carcinoma. The method was immunoSEQ multiplex PCR; TCRdb's version includes in-frame clones alone and lacks a portion of them. Seen here are about 130,000 clones, roughly 88% observed once, and the top ten hold around 13%. Germline V lookup: CDR1 SNHLY, CDR2 FYNNEI. With 4 bases removed from V and 0 bases from J, the gap between germline ends came to 19 bases. CDR3 length: 19 amino acids. The sample's time point: baseline pretreatment blood. Treatment: 15 Gy SBRT to primary tumor, nephrectomy 4 weeks later. Radiation-treated patients gave blood at baseline, week 2 and week 4.

The rearrangement uses TRBV2 and TRBJ2-6; D possibly corresponds to TRBD2 (5 bases). The receptor was derived from a woman aged 45-65 years with renal cell carcinoma. This sample comprised blood, obtained from a patient whose treatment included radiotherapy and nephrectomy. The CDR3 loop reads CASSVKRLAGGSGANVLTF. The CDR3, as DNA: TGTGCCAGCAGTGTTAAGCGGCTGGCAGGCGGCTCTGGGGCCAACGTCCTGACTTTC. Together with reference TRBV2 and TRBJ2-6, the CDR3 gives the full variable domain: EPEVTQTPSHQVTQMGQEVILRCVPISNHLYFYWYRQILGQKVEFLVSFYNNEISEKSEIFDDQFSVERPDGSNFTLKIRSTKLEDSAMYFCASSVKRLAGGSGANVLTFGAGSRLTVL.